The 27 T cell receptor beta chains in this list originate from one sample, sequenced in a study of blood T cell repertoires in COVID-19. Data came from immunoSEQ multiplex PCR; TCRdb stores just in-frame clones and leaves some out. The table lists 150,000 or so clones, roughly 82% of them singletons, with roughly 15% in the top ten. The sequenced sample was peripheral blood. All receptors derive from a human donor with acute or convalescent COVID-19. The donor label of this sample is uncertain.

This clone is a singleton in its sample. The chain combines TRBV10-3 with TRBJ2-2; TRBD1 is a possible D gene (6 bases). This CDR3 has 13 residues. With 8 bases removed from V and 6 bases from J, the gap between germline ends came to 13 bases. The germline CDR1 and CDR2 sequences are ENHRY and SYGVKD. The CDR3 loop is CAIRGGGSGELFF. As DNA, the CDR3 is TGTGCCATCCGAGGGGGTGGATCCGGGGAGCTGTTTTTT.

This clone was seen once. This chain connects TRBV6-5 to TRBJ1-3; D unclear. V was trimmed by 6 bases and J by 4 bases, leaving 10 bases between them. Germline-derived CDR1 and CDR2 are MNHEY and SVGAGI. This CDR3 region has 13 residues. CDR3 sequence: CASRRGSGNTIYF. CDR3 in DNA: TGTGCCAGCAGGAGAGGGTCCGGAAACACCATATATTTT.

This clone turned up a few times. CDR3 coding DNA: TGTGCCAGCAGCTGGGGGGGACCCTATAGCAATCAGCCCCAGCATTTT. Its protein is CASSWGGPYSNQPQHF. V gene TRBV7-2 combines with J gene TRBJ1-5, with D possibly TRBD1 on 5 matching bases. Germline lookup yields CDR1 SGHTA and CDR2 FQGNSA. Deletions cut 4 bases from V and 0 bases from J, with 13 bases between. This CDR3 is 16 amino acids long.

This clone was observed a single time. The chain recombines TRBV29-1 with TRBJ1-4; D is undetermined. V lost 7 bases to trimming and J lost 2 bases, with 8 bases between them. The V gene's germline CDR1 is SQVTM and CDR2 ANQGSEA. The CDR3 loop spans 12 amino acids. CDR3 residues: CSAYSTNEKLFF. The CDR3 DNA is TGCAGCGCATACAGCACTAATGAAAAACTGTTTTTT. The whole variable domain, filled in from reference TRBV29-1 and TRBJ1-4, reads SAVISQKPSRDICQRGTSLTIQCQVDSQVTMMFWYRQQPGQSLTLIATANQGSEATYESGFVIDKFPISRPNLTFSTLTVSNMSPEDSSIYLCSAYSTNEKLFFGSGTQLSVL.

CDR3: CASSFGGRGGYTF. The DNA for the CDR3 is TGTGCCAGCAGTTTCGGGGGTCGGGGTGGCTACACCTTC. The chain has TRBV12-3 or TRBV12-4 and TRBJ1-2, with D tentatively TRBD1 (5 bases). V gave up 3 bases and J gave up 7 bases, with 12 bases separating them. The CDR3 loop spans 13 amino acids.

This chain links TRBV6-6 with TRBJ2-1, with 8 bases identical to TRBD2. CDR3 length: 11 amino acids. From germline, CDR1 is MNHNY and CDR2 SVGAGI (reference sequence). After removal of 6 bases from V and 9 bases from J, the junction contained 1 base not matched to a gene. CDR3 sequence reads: CASRAGAEQFF. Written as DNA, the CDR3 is TGTGCCAGCAGAGCGGGAGCTGAGCAGTTCTTC.

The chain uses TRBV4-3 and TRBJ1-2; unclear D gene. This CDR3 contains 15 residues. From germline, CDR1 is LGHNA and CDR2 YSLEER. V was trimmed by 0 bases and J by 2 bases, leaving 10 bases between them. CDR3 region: CASSQDHSSNYGYTF. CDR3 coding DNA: TGCGCCAGCAGCCAAGATCACAGCAGCAACTATGGCTACACCTTC.

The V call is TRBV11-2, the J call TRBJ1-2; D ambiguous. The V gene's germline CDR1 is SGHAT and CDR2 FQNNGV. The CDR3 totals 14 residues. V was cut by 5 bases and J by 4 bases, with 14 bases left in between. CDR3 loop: CASSPSSPGYGYTF. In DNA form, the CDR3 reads TGTGCCAGCAGCCCCTCCTCGCCGGGCTATGGCTACACCTTC.

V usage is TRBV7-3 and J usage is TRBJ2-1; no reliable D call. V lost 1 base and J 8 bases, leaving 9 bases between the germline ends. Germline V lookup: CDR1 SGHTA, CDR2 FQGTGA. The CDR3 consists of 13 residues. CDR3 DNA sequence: TGTGCCAGCAGCTTAAGTAACGCGGATGAGCAGTTCTTC. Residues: CASSLSNADEQFF.

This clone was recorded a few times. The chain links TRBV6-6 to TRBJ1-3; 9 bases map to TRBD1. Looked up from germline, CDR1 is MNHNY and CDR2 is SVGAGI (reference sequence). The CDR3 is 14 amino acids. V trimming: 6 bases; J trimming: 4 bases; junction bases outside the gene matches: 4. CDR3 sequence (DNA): TGTGCCAGCAGAAACGACAGGGGGGGAAACACCATATATTTT. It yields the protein CASRNDRGGNTIYF.

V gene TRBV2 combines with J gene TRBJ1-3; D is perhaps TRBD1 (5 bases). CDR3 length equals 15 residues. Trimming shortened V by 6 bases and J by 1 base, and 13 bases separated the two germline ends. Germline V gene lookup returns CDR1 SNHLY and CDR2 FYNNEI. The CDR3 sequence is CASRVDISSGNTIYF. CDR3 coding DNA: TGTGCCAGCAGGGTGGACATCTCGTCTGGAAACACCATATATTTT. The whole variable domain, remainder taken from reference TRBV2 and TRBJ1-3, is EPEVTQTPSHQVTQMGQEVILRCVPISNHLYFYWYRQILGQKVEFLVSFYNNEISEKSEIFDDQFSVERPDGSNFTLKIRSTKLEDSAMYFCASRVDISSGNTIYFGEGSWLTVV.

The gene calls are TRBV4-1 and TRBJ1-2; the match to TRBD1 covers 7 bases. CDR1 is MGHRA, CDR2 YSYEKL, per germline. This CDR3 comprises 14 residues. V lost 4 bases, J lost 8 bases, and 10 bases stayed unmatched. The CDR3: CASSPRQGVEGYTF. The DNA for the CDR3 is TGCGCCAGCAGCCCACGGCAGGGGGTGGAAGGCTACACCTTC.

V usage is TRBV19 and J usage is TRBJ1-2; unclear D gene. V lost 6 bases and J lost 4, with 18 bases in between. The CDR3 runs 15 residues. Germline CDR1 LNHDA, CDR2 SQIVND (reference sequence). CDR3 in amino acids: CASRIKGAGLYGYTF. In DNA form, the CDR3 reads TGTGCCAGTAGAATAAAGGGAGCTGGCCTCTATGGCTACACCTTC. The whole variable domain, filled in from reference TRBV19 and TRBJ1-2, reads DGGITQSPKYLFRKEGQNVTLSCEQNLNHDAMYWYRQDPGQGLRLIYYSQIVNDFQKGDIAEGYSVSREKKESFPLTVTSAQKNPTAFYLCASRIKGAGLYGYTFGSGTRLTVV.

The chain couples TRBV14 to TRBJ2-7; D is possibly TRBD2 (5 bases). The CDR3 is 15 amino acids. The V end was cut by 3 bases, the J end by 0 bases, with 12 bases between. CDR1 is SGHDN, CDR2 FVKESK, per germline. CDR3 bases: TGTGCCAGCAGCCATACGCGGGTTCCCTCCTACGAGCAGTACTTC. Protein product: CASSHTRVPSYEQYF. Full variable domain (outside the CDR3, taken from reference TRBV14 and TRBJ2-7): EAGVTQFPSHSVIEKGQTVTLRCDPISGHDNLYWYRRVMGKEIKFLLHFVKESKQDESGMPNNRFLAERTGGTYSTLKVQPAELEDSGVYFCASSHTRVPSYEQYFGPGTRLTVT.

CDR3 bases: TGTGCCAGCAGCCTTAACAGGGGACCCGCTGGGGATTTCTTT. Its protein product is CASSLNRGPAGDFF. V usage is TRBV5-8 and J usage is TRBJ1-1; TRBD1 aligns across 7 bases. Unmatched junction bases numbered 16, after V lost 4 bases and J lost 13 bases. The CDR3 contains 14 residues. Germline values: CDR1 SGHTS, CDR2 YDEGEE.

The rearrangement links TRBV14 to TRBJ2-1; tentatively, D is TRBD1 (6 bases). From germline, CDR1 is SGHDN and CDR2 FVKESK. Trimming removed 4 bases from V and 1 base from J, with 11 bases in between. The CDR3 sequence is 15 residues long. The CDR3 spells CASSPLQGSYNEQFF. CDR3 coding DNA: TGTGCCAGCAGCCCCCTACAGGGTTCCTACAATGAGCAGTTCTTC.

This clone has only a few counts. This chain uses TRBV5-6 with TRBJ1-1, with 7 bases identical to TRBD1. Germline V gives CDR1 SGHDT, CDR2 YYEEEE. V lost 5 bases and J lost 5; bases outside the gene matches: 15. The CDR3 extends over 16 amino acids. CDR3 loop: CASSRRSGQARTEAFF. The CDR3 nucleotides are TGTGCCAGCAGTCGCCGCAGTGGACAGGCTAGGACTGAAGCTTTCTTT.

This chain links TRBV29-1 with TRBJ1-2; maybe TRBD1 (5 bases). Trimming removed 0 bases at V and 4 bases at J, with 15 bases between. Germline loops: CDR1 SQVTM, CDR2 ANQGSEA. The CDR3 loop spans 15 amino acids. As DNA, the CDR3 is TGCAGCGTTGAAGATCGGATGGGGCGCGGCTATGGCTACACCTTC. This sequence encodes CSVEDRMGRGYGYTF.

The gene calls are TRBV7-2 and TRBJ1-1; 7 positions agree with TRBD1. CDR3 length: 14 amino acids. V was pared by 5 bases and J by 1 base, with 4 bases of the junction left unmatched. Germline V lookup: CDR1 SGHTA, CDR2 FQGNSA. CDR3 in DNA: TGTGCCAGCAGCATAGACAGGGAGAACACTGAAGCTTTCTTT. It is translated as CASSIDRENTEAFF.

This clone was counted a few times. The CDR3: CASSQSGNQPQHF. The DNA for the CDR3 is TGTGCCAGCAGCCAGAGTGGCAATCAGCCCCAGCATTTT. This chain joins TRBV3-1 (or the pseudogene TRBV3-2) and TRBJ1-5; D gene unclear. Germline V CDR1 and CDR2: LGHDT, YNNKEL (reference sequence). The CDR3 consists of 13 residues. V was clipped by 3 bases and J by 2 bases, with 5 bases between them.

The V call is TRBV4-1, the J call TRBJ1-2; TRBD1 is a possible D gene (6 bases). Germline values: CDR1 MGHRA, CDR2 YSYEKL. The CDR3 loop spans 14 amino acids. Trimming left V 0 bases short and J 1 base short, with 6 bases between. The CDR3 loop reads CASSQEQGNYGYTF. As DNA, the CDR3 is TGCGCCAGCAGCCAAGAACAGGGTAACTATGGCTACACCTTC.

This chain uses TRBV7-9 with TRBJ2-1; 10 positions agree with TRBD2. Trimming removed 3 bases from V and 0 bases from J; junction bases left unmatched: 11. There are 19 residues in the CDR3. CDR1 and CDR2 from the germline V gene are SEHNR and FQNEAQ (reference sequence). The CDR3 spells CASSFGLAATQSSYNEQFF. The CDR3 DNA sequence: TGTGCCAGCAGCTTCGGACTAGCGGCGACCCAGAGCTCCTACAATGAGCAGTTCTTC.

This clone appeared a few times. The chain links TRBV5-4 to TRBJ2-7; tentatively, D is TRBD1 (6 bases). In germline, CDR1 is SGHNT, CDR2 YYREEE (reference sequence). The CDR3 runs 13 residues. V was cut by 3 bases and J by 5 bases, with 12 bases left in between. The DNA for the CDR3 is TGTGCCAGCAGCTCTAACACAGGGAACGAGCAGTACTTC. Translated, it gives CASSSNTGNEQYF.

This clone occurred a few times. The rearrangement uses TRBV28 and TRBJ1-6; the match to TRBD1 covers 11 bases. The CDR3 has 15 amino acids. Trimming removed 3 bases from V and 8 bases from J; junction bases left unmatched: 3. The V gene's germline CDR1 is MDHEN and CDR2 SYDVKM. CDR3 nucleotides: TGTGCCAGCAGTTTCACGGGACAGGGGGATTCACCCCTCCACTTT. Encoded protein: CASSFTGQGDSPLHF. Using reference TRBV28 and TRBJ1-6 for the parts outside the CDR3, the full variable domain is DVKVTQSSRYLVKRTGEKVFLECVQDMDHENMFWYRQDPGLGLRLIYFSYDVKMKEKGDIPEGYSVSREKKERFSLILESASTNQTSMYLCASSFTGQGDSPLHFGNGTRLTVT.

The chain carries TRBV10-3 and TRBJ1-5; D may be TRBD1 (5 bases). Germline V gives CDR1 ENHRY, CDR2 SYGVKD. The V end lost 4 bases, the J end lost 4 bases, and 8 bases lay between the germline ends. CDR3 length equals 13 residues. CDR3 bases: TGTGCCATCAGTGGACAGCTGAATCAGCCCCAGCATTTT. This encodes CAISGQLNQPQHF.

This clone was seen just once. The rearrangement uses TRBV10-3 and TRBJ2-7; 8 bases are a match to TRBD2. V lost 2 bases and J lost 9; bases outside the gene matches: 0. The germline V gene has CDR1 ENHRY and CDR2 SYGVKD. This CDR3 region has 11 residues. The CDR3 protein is CAISERGGQYF. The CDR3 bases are TGTGCCATCAGTGAGCGGGGGGGGCAGTACTTC.

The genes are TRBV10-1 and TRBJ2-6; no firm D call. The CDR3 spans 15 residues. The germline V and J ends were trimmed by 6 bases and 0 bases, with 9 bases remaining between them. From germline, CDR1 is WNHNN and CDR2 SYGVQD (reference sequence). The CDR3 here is CASSNSPSGANVLTF. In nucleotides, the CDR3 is TGCGCCAGCAGCAACTCACCCTCTGGGGCCAACGTCCTGACTTTC.